The clone carrying this T cell receptor (beta chain) was detected ten times or more. The antigen is undetermined. They built TCR cDNA with 5'RACE template switching, a step that put in a universal primer site and UMIs. A single record per CDR3 protein comes from TCRdb applying MiXCR to the 5' RACE reads. Among around 260,000 distinct CDR3 sequences, 5.2% were seen once, and the ten largest hold about 3.5%. The sample belongs to a study of T cells after yellow fever vaccination. The CDR3 totals 15 residues. The V end lost 5 bases, the J end lost 1 base, and 15 bases lay between the germline ends. Germline lookup yields CDR1 SGHDT and CDR2 YYEEEE. General study points: Post-booster reappearance was seen for most primary-vaccination clones (about 96% CD4, about 90% CD8). Any FACS-sorted repertoire could hold abundant clonotypes that contaminate it from the bulk population.

Specimen: CD4+ T cells sorted from PBMCs, collected on the day of the yellow fever booster vaccination. This chain connects TRBV5-6 to TRBJ1-1; perhaps TRBD1 as D (5 bases). This sequence was found in a man between 18 and 29 years old who received the YFV17D yellow fever vaccine. CDR3 region: CASSLSGRANTEAFF. DNA of the CDR3: TGTGCCAGCAGTCTCTCGGGCAGGGCGAACACTGAAGCTTTCTTT.